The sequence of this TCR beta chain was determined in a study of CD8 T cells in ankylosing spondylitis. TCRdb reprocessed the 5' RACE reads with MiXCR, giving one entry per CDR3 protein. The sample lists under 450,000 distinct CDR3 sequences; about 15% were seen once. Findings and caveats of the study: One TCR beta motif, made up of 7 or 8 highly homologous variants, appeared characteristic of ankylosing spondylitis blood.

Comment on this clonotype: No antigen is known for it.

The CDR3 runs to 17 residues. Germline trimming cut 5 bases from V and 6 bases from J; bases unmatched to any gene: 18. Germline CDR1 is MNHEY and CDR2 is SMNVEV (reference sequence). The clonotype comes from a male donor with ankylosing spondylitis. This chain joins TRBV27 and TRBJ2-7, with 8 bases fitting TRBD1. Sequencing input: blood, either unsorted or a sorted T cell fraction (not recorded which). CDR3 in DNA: TGTGCCAGCAGTCCATACCCCCCCGGACAGGGTTTAGGCGAGCAGTACTTC. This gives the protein CASSPYPPGQGLGEQYF.